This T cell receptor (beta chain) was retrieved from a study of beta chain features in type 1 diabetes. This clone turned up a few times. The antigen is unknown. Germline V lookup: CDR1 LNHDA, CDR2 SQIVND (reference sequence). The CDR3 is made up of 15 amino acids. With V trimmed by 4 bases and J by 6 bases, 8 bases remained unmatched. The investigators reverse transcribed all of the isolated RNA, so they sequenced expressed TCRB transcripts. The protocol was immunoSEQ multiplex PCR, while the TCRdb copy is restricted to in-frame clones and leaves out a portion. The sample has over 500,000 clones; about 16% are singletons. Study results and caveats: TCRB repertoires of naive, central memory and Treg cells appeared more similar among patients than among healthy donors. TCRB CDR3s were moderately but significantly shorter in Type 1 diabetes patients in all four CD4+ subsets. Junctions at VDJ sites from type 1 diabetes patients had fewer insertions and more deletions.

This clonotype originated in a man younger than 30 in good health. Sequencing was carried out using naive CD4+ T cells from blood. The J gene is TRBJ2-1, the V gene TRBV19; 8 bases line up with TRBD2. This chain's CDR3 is CASSTLSGRSNEQFF. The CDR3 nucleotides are TGTGCCAGTAGTACCCTGAGCGGGAGAAGCAATGAGCAGTTCTTC.